This passage covers 32 T cell receptor beta chains from one sample sequenced in a study of cytomegalovirus exposure and HLA in healthy donors. Vbeta (60) and Jbeta (13) primers were used in the PCR. Measured with immunoSEQ multiplex PCR; TCRdb has only the in-frame clones, and not every one. The sample lists roughly 250,000 clones; about 80% were seen once. Sequenced sample: PBMCs. These receptors came from a girl aged 2 to 10 in good health and CMV-seronegative.

This clone was found a few times. V usage is TRBV6-1 and J usage is TRBJ1-6; D is unclear. This CDR3 has 14 residues. V gave up 7 bases and J gave up 7 bases, with 14 bases separating them. Germline lookup yields CDR1 MNHNS and CDR2 SASEGT. CDR3 coding DNA: TGTGCCAGCACCCTTTGGGCGGGAAATTCACCCCTCCACTTT. Protein sequence: CASTLWAGNSPLHF.

This clone was seen a single time. The V gene is TRBV5-8, the J gene TRBJ1-4; D gene ambiguous. In germline, CDR1 is SGHTS, CDR2 YDEGEE. The germline V and J ends were trimmed by 0 bases and 3 bases, with 12 bases remaining between them. The CDR3 has 16 residues. The CDR3 region has the DNA TGTGCCAGCAGCTTGGGACAAGGCAGGCCTAATGAAAAACTGTTTTTT. It codes for CASSLGQGRPNEKLFF.

The chain couples TRBV7-3 to TRBJ2-1, with TRBD1 matching 9 bases. J was trimmed by 0 bases and V by 2 bases; bases with no gene match: 5. Germline V lookup: CDR1 SGHTA, CDR2 FQGTGA. The CDR3 is 17 residues long. In DNA, the CDR3 is TGTGCCAGCAGCTTATACGGGACAGGGCCCTCCTACAATGAGCAGTTCTTC. Translated: CASSLYGTGPSYNEQFF.

The J gene is TRBJ2-1, the V gene TRBV7-8; 7 bases agree with TRBD1. There are 17 residues in the CDR3. V lost 3 bases to trimming and J lost 6 bases; unmatched junction nucleotides: 14. From germline, CDR1 is SGHVS and CDR2 FQNEAQ. DNA of the CDR3: TGTGCCAGCAGCTTCGCGACAGGGTTCCGGACGAGCAATGAGCAGTTCTTC. Amino acids: CASSFATGFRTSNEQFF.

The V call is TRBV18, the J call TRBJ2-7; 8 positions agree with TRBD1. The CDR3 runs 15 residues. The J segment lost 4 bases and the V segment lost 3 bases, leaving 8 bases of the junction unmatched. Germline CDR1 is KGHSH and CDR2 is LQKENI. This CDR3 reads CASSPVAGQEYEQYF. The CDR3 region has the DNA TGTGCCAGCTCACCGGTGGCGGGACAGGAATACGAGCAGTACTTC.

J is TRBJ2-7 and V is TRBV16, with TRBD1 matching 7 bases. The CDR3 is made up of 14 amino acids. Trimming cost V 4 bases and J 1 base; bases outside gene matches: 4. CDR1 is KGHSY and CDR2 is FQNENV in the germline V gene. The CDR3 loop reads CASSPRQGSYEQYF. CDR3 sequence (DNA): TGTGCCAGCAGCCCCCGACAGGGATCCTACGAGCAGTACTTC.

V and J are TRBV27 and TRBJ2-7; the D gene is possibly TRBD2 (7 bases). The germline V and J ends were trimmed by 3 bases and 5 bases, with 11 bases remaining between them. The CDR3 spans 13 residues. Germline V gene lookup returns CDR1 MNHEY and CDR2 SMNVEV (reference sequence). In DNA form, the CDR3 reads TGTGCCAGCAGTTTCGGGGGGCTAAACGAGCAGTACTTC. Translation: CASSFGGLNEQYF.

The chain couples TRBV28 to TRBJ2-7, with D perhaps TRBD1 (7 bases). Looked up from germline, CDR1 is MDHEN and CDR2 is SYDVKM. The CDR3 totals 14 residues. The V and J ends lost 3 bases and 3 bases respectively, with 12 bases between them. As DNA, the CDR3 is TGTGCCAGCAGTTTCGGCCAGGGGGGCTACGAGCAGTACTTC. Its translation is CASSFGQGGYEQYF.

The chain carries TRBV28 and TRBJ2-7; TRBD1 matches 9 bases. CDR1 and CDR2 (germline): MDHEN, SYDVKM. V shed 6 bases and J 2 bases; nucleotides not matched to a gene: 8. CDR3 length equals 15 residues. The CDR3 coding sequence is TGTGCCAGCAGAGTTCCGGGACAGGGAACCTACGAGCAGTACTTC. Translation gives CASRVPGQGTYEQYF.

The V and J genes are TRBV18 and TRBJ2-7; D is ambiguous. Trimming removed 0 bases from V and 3 bases from J, with 6 bases in between. The germline CDR1 and CDR2 sequences are KGHSH and LQKENI. The CDR3 has 13 residues. CDR3 sequence reads: CASSPPNFYEQYF. CDR3 DNA sequence: TGTGCCAGCTCACCACCAAACTTCTACGAGCAGTACTTC.

The chain is built from TRBV6-5 and TRBJ1-1; unclear D gene. CDR3 size: 13 residues. Trimming removed 4 bases at V and 4 bases at J, with 10 bases between. Per germline, CDR1 MNHEY and CDR2 SVGAGI. The CDR3 DNA follows: TGTGCCAGCAGTTGGAGGGAAGGCACTGAAGCTTTCTTT. This codes for CASSWREGTEAFF.

J is TRBJ2-5 and V is TRBV25-1; the D gene is possibly TRBD2 (5 bases). The end of the DNA fits TRBJ2-7 better, so the J call may be wrong. There are 16 residues in the CDR3. The V gene's germline CDR1 is MGHDK and CDR2 SYGVNS. Here the CDR3 reads CASSDIGGWSSYEQYF. The CDR3 nucleotides are TGTGCCAGCAGTGACATCGGCGGGTGGAGCTCCTACGAGCAGTACTTC.

The V call is TRBV9, the J call TRBJ2-1; TRBD2 matches at 7 bases. Germline-derived CDR1 and CDR2 are SGDLS and YYNGEE. The CDR3 runs 14 residues. With 4 bases clipped from V and 3 bases from J, the junction kept 4 bases outside the gene matches. The CDR3 reads CASSIGTNYNEQFF. For the CDR3, the DNA is TGTGCCAGCAGCATCGGGACTAACTACAATGAGCAGTTCTTC.

A single count supports this clone. V usage is TRBV28 and J usage is TRBJ1-1, with a weak D call TRBD1 (5 bases). CDR3 length: 11 amino acids. Germline V lookup: CDR1 MDHEN, CDR2 SYDVKM. Trimming cost V 1 base and J 11 bases, with 8 bases left between them. CDR3 region: CASSLSGSAFF. CDR3 nucleotides: TGTGCCAGCAGTTTATCAGGGTCCGCTTTCTTT.

This chain links TRBV6-7 with TRBJ2-7; 14 bases line up with TRBD2. TRBV6-7 is an ORF; its function is uncertain. The CDR3 extends over 15 amino acids. V lost 2 bases, J lost 3 bases, and 0 bases stayed unmatched. CDR3 sequence (DNA): TGTGCCAGCAGTTACGGGACTAGCGGGAGCTACGAGCAGTACTTC. Amino acids: CASSYGTSGSYEQYF.

This chain joins TRBV7-6 and TRBJ1-5; tentative D call: TRBD1 (5 bases). V was shortened by 6 bases and J by 2 bases, with 8 bases between the two germline ends. The CDR3 loop spans 13 amino acids. Germline values: CDR1 SGHVS, CDR2 FNYEAQ. The CDR3 bases are TGTGCCAGCAGAGGGGATGGCAATCAGCCCCAGCATTTT. Translating it yields CASRGDGNQPQHF.

For this clone: This specimen includes other DNA sequences encoding the same CDR3. V usage is TRBV6-5 and J usage is TRBJ2-1; D possibly corresponds to TRBD1 (6 bases). The CDR3 totals 14 residues. V was trimmed by 5 bases and J by 8 bases, leaving 16 bases between them. The V gene's germline CDR1 is MNHEY and CDR2 SVGAGI. CDR3 sequence reads: CASSPSLQGDEQFF. Here the CDR3 DNA reads TGTGCCAGCAGTCCATCCCTACAGGGAGATGAGCAGTTCTTC.

The chain recombines TRBV10-3 with TRBJ1-5; 9 bases line up with TRBD1. Germline trimming cut 2 bases from V and 9 bases from J; bases unmatched to any gene: 8. CDR3 length equals 15 residues. CDR1 ENHRY and CDR2 SYGVKD come from the germline V gene. The CDR3 nucleotides read TGTGCCATCAGTGAGAGGACAGGGGACACGCGGCCCCAGCATTTT. Translation: CAISERTGDTRPQHF.

This clone was detected only once. This sequence joins TRBV6-5 and TRBJ2-3; a weak D match, TRBD1 (5 bases). Looked up from germline, CDR1 is MNHEY and CDR2 is SVGAGI. This CDR3 has 15 residues. Trimming stripped 6 bases from V and 0 bases from J, with 13 bases between. The CDR3 nucleotides are TGTGCCAGCAGCCGACAGCCCTCTAGCACAGATACGCAGTATTTT. It yields the protein CASSRQPSSTDTQYF.

This clone was detected only a few times. CDR3 region: CASSQTGVYEQYF. Here the CDR3 DNA reads TGTGCCAGCAGCCAGACAGGGGTTTACGAGCAGTACTTC. V and J are TRBV7-3 and TRBJ2-7, with 8 bases matching TRBD1. Germline V gene lookup returns CDR1 SGHTA and CDR2 FQGTGA. V shed 5 bases and J 4 bases; nucleotides not matched to a gene: 4. This CDR3 has 13 amino acids.

This chain links TRBV6-1 with TRBJ1-4; 7 bases align to TRBD1. The CDR3 is made up of 14 amino acids. The V gene end was trimmed by 11 bases and the J gene end by 8 bases; junction bases not matched to a gene: 14. The germline gives CDR1 MNHNS, CDR2 SASEGT. The CDR3 spells CAAGLQGRGEKLFF. CDR3 bases: TGTGCCGCTGGGTTACAGGGGCGAGGGGAAAAACTGTTTTTT.

The J gene is TRBJ2-7, the V gene TRBV2; 7 nucleotides line up with TRBD1. Per the germline V gene, CDR1 is SNHLY and CDR2 is FYNNEI. This CDR3 comprises 15 residues. After removal of 2 bases from V and 2 bases from J, the junction contained 6 bases not matched to a gene. The DNA of the CDR3 is TGTGCCAGCAGTGAAAGGGGGCCCACCCCCTACGAGCAGTACTTC. Protein sequence: CASSERGPTPYEQYF.

This rearrangement joins TRBV5-1 to TRBJ2-7; 7 bases are a match to TRBD2. The CDR3 sequence is 15 residues long. Germline CDR1 and CDR2: SGHRS and YFSETQ. V trimming: 4 bases; J trimming: 5 bases; junction bases outside the gene matches: 12. This CDR3 is CASSGRMRGTDEQYF. CDR3 DNA sequence: TGCGCCAGCAGCGGAAGAATGCGGGGGACGGACGAGCAGTACTTC.

This sequence joins TRBV18 and TRBJ2-2, with 8 bases fitting TRBD1. This CDR3 region has 15 residues. Per the germline V gene, CDR1 is KGHSH and CDR2 is LQKENI. J lost 3 bases, V lost 3 bases, and 3 bases had no gene match. CDR3 nucleotides: TGTGCCAGCTCACCGCAGGGGGCCGACACCGGGGAGCTGTTTTTT. Amino acid sequence: CASSPQGADTGELFF.

The chain links TRBV5-4 to TRBJ2-1; D perhaps matches TRBD1 (6 bases). V gave up 0 bases and J gave up 3 bases, with 19 bases separating them. CDR1 SGHNT and CDR2 YYREEE come from the germline V gene (reference sequence). The CDR3 contains 18 residues. CDR3 loop: CASSLVHQGQRFYNEQFF. The CDR3, as DNA: TGTGCCAGCAGCTTGGTTCATCAGGGACAACGTTTCTACAATGAGCAGTTCTTC.

The chain recombines TRBV19 with TRBJ2-7, with 10 bases matching TRBD1. This CDR3 contains 14 residues. CDR1 LNHDA and CDR2 SQIVND come from the germline V gene (reference sequence). The V and J ends lost 5 bases and 3 bases, in that order; junction bases with no gene match: 4. The DNA for the CDR3 is TGTGCCAGTAGTTTAGGACAGGGGGACTACGAGCAGTACTTC. It is translated as CASSLGQGDYEQYF.

This chain uses TRBV6-5 with TRBJ2-3; the D gene is possibly TRBD2 (6 bases). Germline V gene lookup returns CDR1 MNHEY and CDR2 SVGAGI. This CDR3 is 16 amino acids long. V was trimmed by 0 bases and J by 1 base, leaving 11 bases between them. In nucleotides, the CDR3 is TGTGCCAGCAGTTACTCGTCCGCGGGGCGCACAGATACGCAGTATTTT. It is translated as CASSYSSAGRTDTQYF.

This clone was detected only a few times. V gene TRBV18 combines with J gene TRBJ2-3, with 8 positions matching TRBD1. Germline CDR1 KGHSH, CDR2 LQKENI. The CDR3 has 13 amino acids. With V trimmed by 8 bases and J by 6 bases, 7 bases remained unmatched. The CDR3, as DNA: TGTGCCAGCACCGGACAGGGTGGGGATACGCAGTATTTT. This codes for CASTGQGGDTQYF.

V usage is TRBV28 and J usage is TRBJ2-7; D uncertain. CDR1 is MDHEN, CDR2 SYDVKM, per germline. The CDR3 loop spans 16 amino acids. V was cut by 3 bases and J by 2 bases, with 17 bases left in between. CDR3 in DNA: TGTGCCAGCAGTTTGAAAGAGCGCCTGAAGACCTACGAGCAGTACTTC. The encoded protein is CASSLKERLKTYEQYF. Variable domain in full (rest from reference TRBV28 and TRBJ2-7): DVKVTQSSRYLVKRTGEKVFLECVQDMDHENMFWYRQDPGLGLRLIYFSYDVKMKEKGDIPEGYSVSREKKERFSLILESASTNQTSMYLCASSLKERLKTYEQYFGPGTRLTVT.

The gene calls are TRBV6-5 and TRBJ2-7; D gene ambiguous. The CDR3 loop spans 15 amino acids. V lost 4 bases and J lost 2, with 15 bases in between. Germline-derived CDR1 and CDR2 are MNHEY and SVGAGI. The DNA for the CDR3 is TGTGCCAGCAGTTTCATCAACAGTTACACCTACGAGCAGTACTTC. Protein: CASSFINSYTYEQYF.

The genes are TRBV29-1 and TRBJ1-1; no firm D call. CDR1 and CDR2 from the germline V gene are SQVTM and ANQGSEA. CDR3 size: 10 residues. Trimming removed 7 bases from V and 8 bases from J, with 11 bases in between. CDR3 sequence: CSGGELEAFF. The DNA for the CDR3 is TGCAGCGGGGGAGAATTAGAAGCTTTCTTT.

This rearrangement joins TRBV2 to TRBJ1-1; D gene ambiguous. CDR1 SNHLY and CDR2 FYNNEI come from the germline V gene. With 2 bases removed from V and 1 base from J, the gap between germline ends came to 11 bases. This CDR3 region has 15 residues. The CDR3 bases are TGTGCCAGCAGTGAACTCGGCTGGAGGAACACTGAAGCTTTCTTT. Its translation: CASSELGWRNTEAFF.